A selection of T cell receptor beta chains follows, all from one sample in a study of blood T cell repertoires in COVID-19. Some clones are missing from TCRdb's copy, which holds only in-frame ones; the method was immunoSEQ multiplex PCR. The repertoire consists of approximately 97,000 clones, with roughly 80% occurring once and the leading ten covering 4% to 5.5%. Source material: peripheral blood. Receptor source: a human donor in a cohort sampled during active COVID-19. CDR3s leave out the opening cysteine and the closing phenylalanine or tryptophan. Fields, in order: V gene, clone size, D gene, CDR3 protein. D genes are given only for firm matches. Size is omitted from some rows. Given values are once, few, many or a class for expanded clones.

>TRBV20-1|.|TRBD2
SASIGTSGDNEQF
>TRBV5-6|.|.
ASSLGSGGGYYEQY
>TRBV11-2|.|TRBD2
ASSLTGGRHEQF
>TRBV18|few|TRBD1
ASSPRGQGGNQPQH
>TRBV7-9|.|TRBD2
ASSLGTSGLEYGGEQY
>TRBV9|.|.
ASSGVSSAEWDTQY
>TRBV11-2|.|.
ASSSSPADTQY
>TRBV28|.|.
ASSLPGSWGTEAF
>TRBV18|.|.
ASSPPGQQETQY
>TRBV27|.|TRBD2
ASSFGTSGGGRNIQY
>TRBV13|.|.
ASSFKRGNAYNEQF
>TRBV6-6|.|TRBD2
ASRAGTSGLEQY
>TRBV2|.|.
ASSEPYSGELF
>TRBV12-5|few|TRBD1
ASGLAPTGGQPQH
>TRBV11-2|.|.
ASSHPGGNGYT
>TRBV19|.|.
ASTGTWDQPQH
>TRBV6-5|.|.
ASSFDTTGELF
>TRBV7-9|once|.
ASSPSSGRGVYEQF
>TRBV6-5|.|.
ASRSGVFYNSPLH
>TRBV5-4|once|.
ASSYQQGGREKLF
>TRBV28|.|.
ASTQAQYYEQY
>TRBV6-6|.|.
ASTGSLDSGANVLT
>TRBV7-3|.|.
ASSSSIGHTGELF
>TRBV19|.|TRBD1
AITIGTGVNEQF
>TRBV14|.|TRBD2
ASSQTSGYNEQF
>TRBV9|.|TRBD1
ASSVTGANNEQF
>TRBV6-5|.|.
AIVGGAVNTEAF
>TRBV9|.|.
ASSAAARDVNEQF
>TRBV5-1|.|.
ASSLVPGTYNEQF
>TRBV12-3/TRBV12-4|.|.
ASSLAARGAF
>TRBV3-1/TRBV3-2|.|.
ASSQDRRGTDTQY
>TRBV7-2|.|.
ASVLAGRTEAF
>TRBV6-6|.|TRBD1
ASSYSDRGDEKLF
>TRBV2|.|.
ASSDAVQPQH
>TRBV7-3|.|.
ASSQGSPTGELF
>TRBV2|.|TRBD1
ASSGGQGLRGDEQF
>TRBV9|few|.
ASSVPQAPTGELF
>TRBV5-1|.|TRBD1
ASSLGGQGSTEAF
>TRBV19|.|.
ASSIATTEPYEQY
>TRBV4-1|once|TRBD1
ASSQETGWNAGELF
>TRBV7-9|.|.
ASSLGELYEQY
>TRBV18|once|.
ASSPAVGGDNQPQH
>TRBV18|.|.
ASSPQGLGETQY
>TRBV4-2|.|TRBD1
ASSRDRARYEQY
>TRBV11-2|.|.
ASSVTEGQRAKNIQY
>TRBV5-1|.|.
ASSSTGIGEYEQY
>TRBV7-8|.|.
ASSVPTGYTGELF
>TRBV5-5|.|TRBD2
ASSLGGGTYNEQF
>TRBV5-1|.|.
ASSLEGDTQY
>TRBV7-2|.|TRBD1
ASSPWTGGPYSNQPQH
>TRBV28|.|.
ASSPRGGASTEQY
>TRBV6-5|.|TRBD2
ASTPLAARNEQF